This T cell receptor beta chain appears in the sequencing data of a study of T cell changes during pregnancy in multiple sclerosis. Assay used: immunoSEQ multiplex PCR; TCRdb lists only in-frame clones, some missing. The sample comprises 40,000 to 60,000 clones, more than 85% of which are singletons, and approximately 2.9% rests with the top ten. After removal of 3 bases from V and 3 bases from J, the junction contained 2 bases not matched to a gene. This CDR3 has 14 amino acids. CDR1 and CDR2 (germline): KGHSH, LQKENI. V usage is TRBV18 and J usage is TRBJ1-2; 9 bases fit TRBD1. The source is a female donor with multiple sclerosis, enrolled in a pregnancy study. Sequencing used CD8+ T cells from peripheral blood mononuclear cells, obtained in the second trimester of pregnancy. CDR3 sequence reads: CASSPGQGHYGYTF. DNA of the CDR3: TGTGCCAGCTCACCGGGACAGGGACACTATGGCTACACCTTC.